Given below is one T cell receptor (beta chain) in context. Original methodology: How many nucleated cells were present was estimated from reference gene primer amplification. Clones were read by immunoSEQ multiplex PCR, and TCRdb kept only the in-frame ones, dropping some. That table furnishes V, J and clone size, whereas the DNA furnished D and trimming. This table holds over 250,000 clones, 87% found once. This sample is drawn from a study of blood T cell repertoires in COVID-19. CDR1 and CDR2 (germline): SGHNT, YYREEE (reference sequence). V lost 0 bases and J lost 6, with 15 bases in between. The CDR3 loop spans 16 amino acids. Residents of around 24 US areas, aged about 18 to 89 years, made up the participants.

The origin of this receptor is a woman aged 25 to 39 who had recovered from COVID-19. Material for sequencing was PBMCs or T cells enriched from blood (not recorded which). This chain uses TRBV5-4 with TRBJ2-2; a weak D match, TRBD1 (6 bases). CDR3 bases: TGTGCCAGCAGCTTGGGGCAGGGGATCAGTGCCGGGGAGCTGTTTTTT. Its protein product is CASSLGQGISAGELFF.